This T cell receptor beta chain was captured in a study of cytomegalovirus exposure and HLA in healthy donors. General study points: The availability of immune exposure information extended only to CMV serostatus. Specificity for CMV antigens was confirmed in vitro for three of the CMV-associated chains.

Trimming shortened V by 8 bases and J by 0 bases, and 13 bases separated the two germline ends. The germline CDR1 and CDR2 sequences are SNHLY and FYNNEI. This CDR3 has 15 amino acids. A multiplex PCR was run with 60 Vbeta primers and 13 Jbeta primers. The table came from immunoSEQ multiplex PCR; TCRdb's copy has only in-frame clones and leaves some out. Here the sample spans approximately 220,000 clones, about 83% being singletons. Healthy bone marrow donors formed the donor group. As to this clone: No antigen is known for it.

Material for sequencing was PBMCs. The sequence came from a man in his forties or fifties in good health and CMV-seronegative. V usage is TRBV2 and J usage is TRBJ2-2; possible D gene TRBD2, 6 bases. The CDR3 is CASSVSGSNTGELFF. The CDR3 coding sequence is TGTGCCAGCTCCGTTAGCGGTTCGAACACCGGGGAGCTGTTTTTT.